Each of the 10 T cell receptor beta chains below was sequenced from the same sample in a study of regulatory T cells in long-lasting Graves disease. Time point denoted: persistent/refractory GD, antithyroid drugs over 5 years with positive TRAb. Following extraction of RNA from PBMCs, that RNA was used to make the TCR library. Combining iRepertoire HTBI primers with Arm-PCR of CDR3 regions, the authors built TCR beta libraries. TCRdb reanalysed the multiplex PCR reads using MiXCR and keeps one entry per CDR3 protein. This sample has about 290,000 distinct CDR3 sequences, with roughly a fifth found just once. The sequenced sample was peripheral blood mononuclear cells (PBMCs), obtained when the disease was refractory, from a patient treated with antithyroid drugs. The source is a female donor with Graves disease.

This clonotype was picked up a small number of times. J is TRBJ2-2 and V is TRBV5-1; either TRBD1 or TRBD2 may supply D (5 bases each). CDR1 and CDR2 (germline): SGHRS, YFSETQ. This CDR3 contains 17 residues. The ends were cut back, 4 bases at V and 0 bases at J, with 16 bases in the middle. The CDR3: CASSGAISGANTGELFF. For the CDR3, the DNA is TGCGCCAGCAGCGGGGCCATCAGCGGAGCGAACACCGGGGAGCTGTTTTTT. Complete variable domain (other parts from reference TRBV5-1 and TRBJ2-2): KAGVTQTPRYLIKTRGQQVTLSCSPISGHRSVSWYQQTPGQGLQFLFEYFSETQRNKGNFPGRFSGRQFSNSRSEMNVSTLELGDSALYLCASSGAISGANTGELFFGEGSRLTVL.

This clonotype is a singleton in its sample. V gene TRBV15 combines with J gene TRBJ2-5; D is ambiguous. Germline CDR1 is LNHNV and CDR2 is YYDKDF (reference sequence). Trimming left V 0 bases short and J 12 bases short, with 11 bases between. The CDR3 is made up of 12 amino acids. The DNA for the CDR3 is TGTGCCACCAGCAGAGATTGGCTAGGAAAGTACTTC. This translates into CATSRDWLGKYF.

This clonotype was detected only once. The V and J genes are TRBV28 and TRBJ2-3; D is unresolved. Per the germline V gene, CDR1 is MDHEN and CDR2 is SYDVKM. V was trimmed by 3 bases and J by 2 bases, leaving 12 bases between them. The CDR3 is made up of 15 amino acids. In DNA, the CDR3 is TGTGCCAGCAGTTTCTGGGGAACAGACACAGATACGCAGTATTTT. Its translation: CASSFWGTDTDTQYF.

Regarding this clonotype: A much larger clone differs by one base, so this may be a read error. The rearrangement links TRBV9 to TRBJ2-7; a weak D match, TRBD1 (6 bases). The ends were cut back, 2 bases at V and 6 bases at J, with 9 bases in the middle. CDR1 is SGDLS and CDR2 is YYNGEE in the germline V gene. The CDR3 length is 12 residues. The CDR3, as DNA: TGTGCCAGCAGCGTGGGGACATCCGAGCAGTACTTC. Protein product: CASSVGTSEQYF. The whole variable domain, filled in from reference TRBV9 and TRBJ2-7, reads DSGVTQTPKHLITATGQRVTLRCSPRSGDLSVYWYQQSLDQGLQFLIQYYNGEERAKGNILERFSAQQFPDLHSELNLSSLELGDSALYFCASSVGTSEQYFGPGTRLTVT.

This clonotype was seen only a few times. The V call is TRBV7-2, the J call TRBJ1-2, with TRBD1 matching 7 bases. The CDR3 has 16 amino acids. V lost 5 bases, J lost 4 bases, and 13 bases stayed unmatched. Germline CDR1 reads SGHTA; CDR2 reads FQGNSA. The CDR3 region is CASSPALPGTVYGYTF. The CDR3 DNA reads TGTGCCAGCAGCCCAGCACTTCCCGGGACAGTCTATGGCTACACCTTC.

To note about this clonotype: A much more abundant neighbour one base away suggests this may be a read error. The chain combines TRBV28 with TRBJ1-1; D gene unclear. CDR1 is MDHEN, CDR2 SYDVKM, per germline. Trimming took off 4 bases at V and 2 bases at J, with 11 bases between the two ends. CDR3 length: 14 residues. CDR3 sequence reads: CASSSFFRNTEAFF. The CDR3, as DNA: TGTGCCAGCAGTTCATTCTTCAGAAACACTGAAGCTTTCTTT.

The table lists this clonotype with many counts. The CDR3: CASSRGLAGITGELFF. The CDR3, as DNA: TGTGCCAGCAGCCGAGGACTAGCGGGAATTACCGGGGAGCTGTTTTTT. The chain is built from TRBV3-1 and TRBJ2-2, with 12 bases fitting TRBD2. The CDR3 consists of 16 residues. Germline V gives CDR1 LGHDT, CDR2 YNNKEL (reference sequence). Trimming removed 4 bases from V and 5 bases from J; junction bases left unmatched: 5.

This chain uses TRBV4-3 with TRBJ2-7; the D is unclear. Trimming cost V 4 bases and J 2 bases, with 12 bases left between them. CDR3 length: 14 amino acids. Per germline, CDR1 LGHNA and CDR2 YSLEER. The CDR3 loop is CASSRTAGAYEQYF. The CDR3 bases are TGCGCCAGCAGCCGTACGGCAGGAGCCTACGAGCAGTACTTC.

A word on this clonotype: This likely traces to a read error, being one base from a far larger clone. V gene TRBV6-5 combines with J gene TRBJ2-7; D gene unclear. The germline CDR1 and CDR2 sequences are MNHEY and SVGAGI. CDR3 length equals 13 residues. The CDR3 bases are TGTGCCAGCAGTTACGTTCCCACCTACGAGCAGAACTTC. Amino acids: CASSYVPTYEQNF.

Comment on this clonotype: Germline and junction disagree at one end, which may indicate a read error. The chain has TRBV20-1 and TRBJ2-2; TRBD1 aligns across 7 bases. The CDR3 is made up of 15 amino acids. From germline, CDR1 is DFQATT and CDR2 SNEGSKA (reference sequence). This CDR3 is CSARVLAGGAGELFF. The CDR3 DNA sequence: TGCAGTGCCAGAGTTCTAGCAGGGGGTGCCGGGGAGCTGTTTTTT.